This TCR beta chain is from a study of blood T cell repertoires in COVID-19. Sequencing was performed with immunoSEQ multiplex PCR; in TCRdb, only in-frame clones are kept and a portion is missing. The data hold 200,000 to 250,000 clones, with 82% observed a single time. The CDR3 loop spans 17 amino acids. V was clipped by 5 bases and J by 2 bases; unmatched bases: 11. Germline values: CDR1 SGHVS, CDR2 FQNEAQ. The chain has TRBV7-8 and TRBJ2-5; 10 bases align to TRBD2. What was sequenced was PBMCs or T cells enriched from blood (not recorded which). This clonotype was sampled from a woman aged 60-75 years who had recovered from COVID-19. The CDR3 loop reads CASSIGPPSGSQETQYF. The CDR3 nucleotides are TGTGCCAGCAGCATCGGCCCCCCTAGCGGGAGTCAAGAGACCCAGTACTTC.